A selection of T cell receptor beta chains follows, all from one sample in a study of cytomegalovirus exposure and HLA in healthy donors. Data came from immunoSEQ multiplex PCR; TCRdb stores just in-frame clones and leaves some out. The sample records around 150,000 clones, about 72% being singletons. The sequencing sample was made of PBMCs. All receptors come from a male donor in good health and CMV-seronegative. CDR3s include the opening cysteine and the closing phenylalanine or tryptophan. The order of the fields is clone size, J gene, V gene, D gene, CDR3 protein, CDR3 DNA. A D gene is named only where the DNA matches it firmly. Only some rows state a clone size, as once, few, many or a class for expanded clones.

>-|TRBJ1-1|TRBV7-9|-
CASSLGVWGQDEAFF
TGTGCCAGCAGCTTAGGAGTTTGGGGGCAGGATGAAGCTTTCTTT
>-|TRBJ2-5|TRBV7-6|-
CASSLYGGYQETQYF
TGTGCCAGCAGCTTGTACGGCGGTTACCAAGAGACCCAGTACTTC
>-|TRBJ2-7|TRBV28|TRBD1
CASSGQGERPYEQYF
TGTGCCAGCAGTGGACAGGGTGAAAGACCCTACGAGCAGTACTTC
>-|TRBJ1-5|TRBV18|-
CASSPWAGALGNQPQHF
TGTGCCAGCTCACCTTGGGCGGGGGCCCTGGGGAATCAGCCCCAGCATTTT
>-|TRBJ2-1|TRBV9|TRBD2
CASSPQAGGYNEQFF
TGTGCCAGCAGCCCCCAGGCGGGAGGATACAATGAGCAGTTCTTC
>-|TRBJ2-5|TRBV2|TRBD1
CASSFDRVEYF
TGTGCCAGCAGTTTTGACAGGGTGGAGTACTTC
>-|TRBJ2-3|TRBV5-1|TRBD2
CASSLPSIERAGGEASTDTQYF
TGCGCCAGCAGCTTGCCCTCAATCGAGCGAGCGGGGGGGGAAGCTAGCACAGATACGCAGTATTTT
>-|TRBJ2-4|TRBV5-4|TRBD2
CASSRLAGGQNSQYF
TGTGCCAGCAGCCGACTAGCGGGAGGGCAAAACAGTCAGTACTTC
>-|TRBJ1-4|TRBV11-2|TRBD1
CASSLRQGREKLFF
TGTGCCAGCAGCCTCCGACAGGGGCGTGAAAAACTGTTTTTT
>-|TRBJ2-7|TRBV18|TRBD2
CASSETSGGAYEQYF
TGTGCCAGCTCCGAGACTAGCGGGGGGGCCTACGAGCAGTACTTC
>-|TRBJ2-5|TRBV9|-
CASSSTEYQETQYF
TGTGCCAGCAGCTCGACAGAGTACCAAGAGACCCAGTACTTC
>-|TRBJ2-2|TRBV5-1|-
CASSLTGGTGELFF
TGCGCCAGCAGCTTAACCGGGGGAACCGGGGAGCTGTTTTTT
>-|TRBJ2-5|TRBV5-4|-
CASSLAGWETQYF
TGTGCCAGCAGCTTGGCAGGGTGGGAGACCCAGTACTTC
>-|TRBJ2-3|TRBV5-1|TRBD1
CASSTWTGLADTQYF
TGCGCCAGCAGCACCTGGACAGGGTTGGCAGATACGCAGTATTTT
>few|TRBJ2-7|TRBV14|-
CASSQQGIPTYEQYF
TGTGCCAGCAGCCAGCAGGGGATCCCTACCTACGAGCAGTACTTC
>few|TRBJ2-1|TRBV5-1|TRBD2
CASSPTSGSYNEQFF
TGCGCCAGCAGCCCGACTAGCGGGTCCTACAATGAGCAGTTCTTC
>-|TRBJ2-1|TRBV11-3|TRBD1
CASSKGQYNEQFF
TGTGCCAGCAGCAAGGGACAGTACAATGAGCAGTTCTTC
>-|TRBJ1-1|TRBV7-6|-
CASSLKESTEAFF
TGTGCCAGCAGCTTAAAGGAGTCTACTGAAGCTTTCTTT
>-|TRBJ1-4|TRBV28|TRBD1
CASRFYQGATNEKLFF
TGTGCCAGCAGATTCTACCAGGGGGCGACTAATGAAAAACTGTTTTTT
>-|TRBJ1-3|TRBV9|-
CASQGASGNTIYF
TGTGCCAGCCAAGGGGCCTCTGGAAACACCATATATTTT
>few|TRBJ1-5|TRBV28|TRBD1
CASSQGPGGGQPQHF
TGTGCCAGCAGCCAAGGCCCAGGGGGCGGCCAGCCCCAGCATTTT
>few|TRBJ2-5|TRBV18|TRBD1
CASSPSGTGGQETQYF
TGTGCCAGCTCACCCTCCGGGACAGGGGGACAAGAGACCCAGTACTTC
>once|TRBJ2-7|TRBV5-1|-
CASRQDSYEQYF
TGCGCCAGCAGACAGGACAGCTACGAGCAGTACTTC
>-|TRBJ2-1|TRBV19|-
CASRVTGSSYNEQFF
TGTGCCAGTAGGGTAACAGGGAGCTCCTACAATGAGCAGTTCTTC
>-|TRBJ1-2|TRBV7-8|-
CASSLVVEGHTNYGYTF
TGTGCCAGCAGCTTAGTTGTTGAGGGACACACTAACTATGGCTACACCTTC
>-|TRBJ1-2|TRBV28|TRBD1
CAIIGSGGHGYTF
TGTGCCATCATAGGATCAGGGGGCCATGGCTACACCTTC
>-|TRBJ2-1|TRBV2|-
CASSEAGAANEQFF
TGTGCCAGCAGTGAGGCAGGGGCGGCCAATGAGCAGTTCTTC